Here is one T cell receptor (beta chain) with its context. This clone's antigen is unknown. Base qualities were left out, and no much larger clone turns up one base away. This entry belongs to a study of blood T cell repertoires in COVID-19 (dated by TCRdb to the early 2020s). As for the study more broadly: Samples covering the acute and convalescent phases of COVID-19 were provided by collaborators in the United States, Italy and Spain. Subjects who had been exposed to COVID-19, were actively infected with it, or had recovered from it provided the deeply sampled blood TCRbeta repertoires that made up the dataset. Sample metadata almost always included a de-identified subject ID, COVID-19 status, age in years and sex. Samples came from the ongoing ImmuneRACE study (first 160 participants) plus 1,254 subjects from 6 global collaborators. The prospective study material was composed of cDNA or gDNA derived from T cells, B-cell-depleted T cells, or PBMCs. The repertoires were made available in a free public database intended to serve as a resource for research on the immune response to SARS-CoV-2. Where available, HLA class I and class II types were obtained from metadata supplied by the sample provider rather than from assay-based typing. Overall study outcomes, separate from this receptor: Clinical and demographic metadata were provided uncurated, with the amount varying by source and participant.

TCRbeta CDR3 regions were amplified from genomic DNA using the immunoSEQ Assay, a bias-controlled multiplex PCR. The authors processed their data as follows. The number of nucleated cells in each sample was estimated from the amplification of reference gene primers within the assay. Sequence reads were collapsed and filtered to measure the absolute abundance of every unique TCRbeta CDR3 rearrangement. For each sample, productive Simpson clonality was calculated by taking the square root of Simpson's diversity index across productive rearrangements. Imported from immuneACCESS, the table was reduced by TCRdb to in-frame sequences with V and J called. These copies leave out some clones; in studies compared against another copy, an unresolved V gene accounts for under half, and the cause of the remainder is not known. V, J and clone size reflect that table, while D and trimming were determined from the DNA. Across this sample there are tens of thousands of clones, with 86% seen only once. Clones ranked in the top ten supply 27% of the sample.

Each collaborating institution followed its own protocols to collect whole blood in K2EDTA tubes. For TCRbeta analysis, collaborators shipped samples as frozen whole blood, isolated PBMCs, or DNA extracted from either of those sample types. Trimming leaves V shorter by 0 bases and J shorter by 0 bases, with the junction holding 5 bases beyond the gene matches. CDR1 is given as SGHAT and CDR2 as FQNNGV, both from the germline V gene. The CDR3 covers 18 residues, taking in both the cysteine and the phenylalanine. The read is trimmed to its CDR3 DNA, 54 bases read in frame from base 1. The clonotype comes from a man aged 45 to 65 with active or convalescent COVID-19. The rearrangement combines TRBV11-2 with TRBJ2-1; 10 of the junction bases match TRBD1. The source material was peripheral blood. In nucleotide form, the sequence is TGTGCCAGCAGCTTAGAGGGGACAGGGGCCCCCTCCTACAATGAGCAGTTCTTC. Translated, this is CASSLEGTGAPSYNEQFF. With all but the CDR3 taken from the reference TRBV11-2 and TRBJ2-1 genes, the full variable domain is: EAGVAQSPRYKIIEKRQSVAFWCNPISGHATLYWYQQILGQGPKLLIQFQNNGVVDDSQLPKDRFSAERLKGVDSTLKIQPAKLEDSAVYLCASSLEGTGAPSYNEQFFGPGTRLTVL.